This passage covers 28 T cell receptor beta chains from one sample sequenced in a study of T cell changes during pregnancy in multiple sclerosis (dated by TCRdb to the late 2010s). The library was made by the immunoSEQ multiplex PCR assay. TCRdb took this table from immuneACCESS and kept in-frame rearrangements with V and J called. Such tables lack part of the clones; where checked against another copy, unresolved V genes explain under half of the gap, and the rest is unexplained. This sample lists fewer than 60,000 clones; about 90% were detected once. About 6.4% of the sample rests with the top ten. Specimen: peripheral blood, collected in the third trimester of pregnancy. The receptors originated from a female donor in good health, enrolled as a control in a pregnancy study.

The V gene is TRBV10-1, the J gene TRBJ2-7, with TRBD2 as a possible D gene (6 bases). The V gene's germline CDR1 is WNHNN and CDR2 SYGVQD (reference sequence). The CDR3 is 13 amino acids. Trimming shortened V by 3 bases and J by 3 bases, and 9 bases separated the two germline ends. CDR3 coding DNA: TGCGCCAGCAGTGAACGACTAGGCTACGAGCAGTACTTC. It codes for CASSERLGYEQYF.

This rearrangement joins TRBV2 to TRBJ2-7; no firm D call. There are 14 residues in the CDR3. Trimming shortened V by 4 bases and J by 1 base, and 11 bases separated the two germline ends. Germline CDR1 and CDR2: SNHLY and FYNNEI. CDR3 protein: CASSGASGSYEQYF. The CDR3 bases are TGTGCCAGCAGTGGGGCCTCTGGGTCCTACGAGCAGTACTTC. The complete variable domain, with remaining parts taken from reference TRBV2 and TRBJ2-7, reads EPEVTQTPSHQVTQMGQEVILRCVPISNHLYFYWYRQILGQKVEFLVSFYNNEISEKSEIFDDQFSVERPDGSNFTLKIRSTKLEDSAMYFCASSGASGSYEQYFGPGTRLTVT.

This CDR3 is CASSRGLASSYEQYF. The CDR3 nucleotides are TGTGCCAGCAGCCGGGGACTAGCAAGTTCCTACGAGCAGTACTTC. This rearrangement joins TRBV6-1 to TRBJ2-7; 9 bases fit TRBD2. Germline loops: CDR1 MNHNS, CDR2 SASEGT. This CDR3 has 15 amino acids. Trimming took 6 bases from V and 1 from J; bases not matched to a gene: 7.

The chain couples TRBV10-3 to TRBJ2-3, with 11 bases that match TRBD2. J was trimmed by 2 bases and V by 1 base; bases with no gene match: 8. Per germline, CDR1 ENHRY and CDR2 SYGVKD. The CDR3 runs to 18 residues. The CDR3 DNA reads TGTGCCATCAGTGAGTACACTAGCGGGAGCTGGGTCACAGATACGCAGTATTTT. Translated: CAISEYTSGSWVTDTQYF.

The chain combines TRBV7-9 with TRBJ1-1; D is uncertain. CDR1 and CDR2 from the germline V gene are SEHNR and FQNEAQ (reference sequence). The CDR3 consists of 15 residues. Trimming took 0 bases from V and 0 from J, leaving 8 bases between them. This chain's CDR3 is CASSLAGRLNTEAFF. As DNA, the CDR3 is TGTGCCAGCAGCTTAGCGGGCAGATTGAACACTGAAGCTTTCTTT. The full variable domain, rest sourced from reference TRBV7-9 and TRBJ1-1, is DTGVSQNPRHKITKRGQNVTFRCDPISEHNRLYWYRQTLGQGPEFLTYFQNEAQLEKSRLLSDRFSAERPKGSFSTLEIQRTEQGDSAMYLCASSLAGRLNTEAFFGQGTRLTVV.

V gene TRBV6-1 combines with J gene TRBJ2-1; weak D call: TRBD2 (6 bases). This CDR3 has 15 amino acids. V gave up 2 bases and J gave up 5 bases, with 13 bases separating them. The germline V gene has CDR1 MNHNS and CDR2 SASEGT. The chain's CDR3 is CASSERQRRDNEQFF. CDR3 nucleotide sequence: TGTGCCAGCAGTGAACGTCAGCGGAGGGACAATGAGCAGTTCTTC.

The CDR3 reads CASSGGSGRGAETQYF. In DNA, the CDR3 is TGTGCCAGTAGTGGGGGTTCGGGGCGGGGGGCCGAGACCCAGTACTTC. V and J are TRBV19 and TRBJ2-5, with TRBD2 matching 8 bases. Germline V gene data show CDR1 as LNHDA and CDR2 as SQIVND (reference sequence). This CDR3 comprises 16 residues. With V trimmed by 5 bases and J by 5 bases, 13 bases remained unmatched.

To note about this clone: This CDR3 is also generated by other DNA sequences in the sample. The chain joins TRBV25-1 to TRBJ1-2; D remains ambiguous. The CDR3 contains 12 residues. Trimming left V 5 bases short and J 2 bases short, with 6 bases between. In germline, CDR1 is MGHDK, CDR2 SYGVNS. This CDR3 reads CASSPGNYGYTF. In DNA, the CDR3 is TGTGCCAGCAGTCCGGGAAACTATGGCTACACCTTC.

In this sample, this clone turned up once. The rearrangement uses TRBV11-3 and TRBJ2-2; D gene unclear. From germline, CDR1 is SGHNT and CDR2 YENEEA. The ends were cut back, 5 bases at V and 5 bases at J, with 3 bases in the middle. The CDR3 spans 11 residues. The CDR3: CASSATGELFF. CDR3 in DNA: TGTGCCAGCAGCGCGACCGGGGAGCTGTTTTTT.

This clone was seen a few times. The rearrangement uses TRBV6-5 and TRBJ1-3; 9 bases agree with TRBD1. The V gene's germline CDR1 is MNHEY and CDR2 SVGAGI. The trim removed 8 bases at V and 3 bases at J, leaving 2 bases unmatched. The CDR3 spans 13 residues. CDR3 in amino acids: CASGTGFGNTIYF. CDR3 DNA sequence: TGTGCCAGCGGGACAGGGTTTGGAAACACCATATATTTT.

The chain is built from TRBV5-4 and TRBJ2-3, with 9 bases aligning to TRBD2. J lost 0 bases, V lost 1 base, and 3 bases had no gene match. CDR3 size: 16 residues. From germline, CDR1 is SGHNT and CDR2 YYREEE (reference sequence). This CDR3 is CASSLRLAGSTDTQYF. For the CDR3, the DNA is TGTGCCAGCAGCTTGCGTCTAGCGGGAAGCACAGATACGCAGTATTTT.

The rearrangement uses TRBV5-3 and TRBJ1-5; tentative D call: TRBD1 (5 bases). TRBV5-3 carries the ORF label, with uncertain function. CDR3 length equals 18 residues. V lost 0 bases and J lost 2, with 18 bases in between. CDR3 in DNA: TGTGCCAGAAGCTTGGGGGGACTCCCACGAAGCGGCAATCAGCCCCAGCATTTT. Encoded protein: CARSLGGLPRSGNQPQHF.

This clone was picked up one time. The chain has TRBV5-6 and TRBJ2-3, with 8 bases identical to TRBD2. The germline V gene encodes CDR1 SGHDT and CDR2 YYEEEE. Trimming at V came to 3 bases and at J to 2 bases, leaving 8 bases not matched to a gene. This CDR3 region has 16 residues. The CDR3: CASSSQGSGITDTQYF. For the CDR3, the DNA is TGTGCCAGCAGCTCCCAGGGTAGCGGGATCACAGATACGCAGTATTTT. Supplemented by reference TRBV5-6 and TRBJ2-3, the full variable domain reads DAGVTQSPTHLIKTRGQQVTLRCSPKSGHDTVSWYQQALGQGPQFIFQYYEEEERQRGNFPDRFSGHQFPNYSSELNVNALLLGDSALYLCASSSQGSGITDTQYFGPGTRLTVL.

Written as DNA, the CDR3 is TGTGCCAGCAGCCGTCGTATGACAGATACGCAGTATTTT. It is translated as CASSRRMTDTQYF. The chain recombines TRBV7-6 with TRBJ2-3; D is undetermined. The germline CDR1 and CDR2 sequences are SGHVS and FNYEAQ. CDR3 length equals 13 residues. Trimming shortened V by 5 bases and J by 3 bases, and 9 bases separated the two germline ends.

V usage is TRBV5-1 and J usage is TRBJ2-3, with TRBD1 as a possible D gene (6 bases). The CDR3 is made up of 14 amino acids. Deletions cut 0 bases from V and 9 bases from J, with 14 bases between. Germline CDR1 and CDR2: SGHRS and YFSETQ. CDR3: CASSLEGVQDTQYF. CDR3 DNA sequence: TGCGCCAGCAGCTTGGAGGGGGTTCAGGACACGCAGTATTTT.

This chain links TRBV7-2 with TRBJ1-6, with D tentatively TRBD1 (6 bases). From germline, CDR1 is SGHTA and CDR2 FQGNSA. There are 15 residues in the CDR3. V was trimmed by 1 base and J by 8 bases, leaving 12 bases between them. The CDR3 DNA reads TGTGCCAGCAGCTTAGTCACAGGGATGCATTCACCCCTCCACTTT. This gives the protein CASSLVTGMHSPLHF.

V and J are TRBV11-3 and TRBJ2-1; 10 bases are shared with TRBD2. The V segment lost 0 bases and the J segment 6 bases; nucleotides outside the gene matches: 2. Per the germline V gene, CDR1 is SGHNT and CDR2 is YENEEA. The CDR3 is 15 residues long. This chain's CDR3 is CASSLEAGGRNEQFF. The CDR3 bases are TGTGCCAGCAGCTTAGAAGCGGGAGGGCGCAATGAGCAGTTCTTC.

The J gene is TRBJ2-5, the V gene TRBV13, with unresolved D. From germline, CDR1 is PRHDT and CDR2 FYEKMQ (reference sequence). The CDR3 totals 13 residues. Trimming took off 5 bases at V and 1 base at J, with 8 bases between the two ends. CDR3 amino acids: CASSPRVQETQYF. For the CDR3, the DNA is TGTGCCAGCAGCCCCCGGGTCCAAGAGACCCAGTACTTC.

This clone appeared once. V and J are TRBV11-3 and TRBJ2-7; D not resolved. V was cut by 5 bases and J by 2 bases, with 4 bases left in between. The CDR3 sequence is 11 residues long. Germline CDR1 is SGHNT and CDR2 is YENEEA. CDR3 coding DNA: TGTGCCAGCAGCCTAACCTACGAGCAGTACTTC. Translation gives CASSLTYEQYF.

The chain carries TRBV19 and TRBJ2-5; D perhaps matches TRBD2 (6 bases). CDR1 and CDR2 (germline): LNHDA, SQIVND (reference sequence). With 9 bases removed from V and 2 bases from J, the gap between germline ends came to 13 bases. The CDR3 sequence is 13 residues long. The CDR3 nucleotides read TGTGCCAGCGGGGCGGGGCTACAAGAGACCCAGTACTTC. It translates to CASGAGLQETQYF.

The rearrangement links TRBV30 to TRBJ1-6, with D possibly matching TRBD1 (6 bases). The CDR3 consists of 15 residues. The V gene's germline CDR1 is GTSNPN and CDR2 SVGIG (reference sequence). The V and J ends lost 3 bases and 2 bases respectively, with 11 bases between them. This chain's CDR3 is CAWRAGVTYNSPLHF. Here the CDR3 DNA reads TGTGCCTGGAGAGCAGGGGTCACCTATAATTCACCCCTCCACTTT.

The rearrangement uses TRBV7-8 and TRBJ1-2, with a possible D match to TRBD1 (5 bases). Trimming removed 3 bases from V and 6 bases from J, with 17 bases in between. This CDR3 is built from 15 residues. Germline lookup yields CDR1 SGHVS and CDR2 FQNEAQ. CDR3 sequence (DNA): TGTGCCAGCAGCTTTCGCCAGGGTGGTGTTGATGGCTACACCTTC. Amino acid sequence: CASSFRQGGVDGYTF. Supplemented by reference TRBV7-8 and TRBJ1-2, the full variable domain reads GAGVSQSPRYKVAKRGQDVALRCDPISGHVSLFWYQQALGQGPEFLTYFQNEAQLDKSGLPSDRFFAERPEGSVSTLKIQRTQQEDSAVYLCASSFRQGGVDGYTFGSGTRLTVV.

CDR3 amino acids: CASRPYRGDTEAFF. CDR3 bases: TGTGCCAGCAGACCCTACAGGGGAGACACTGAAGCTTTCTTT. The chain is built from TRBV28 and TRBJ1-1; TRBD1 aligns across 7 bases. With V trimmed by 6 bases and J by 3 bases, 7 bases remained unmatched. Germline CDR1 reads MDHEN; CDR2 reads SYDVKM. CDR3 length equals 14 residues.

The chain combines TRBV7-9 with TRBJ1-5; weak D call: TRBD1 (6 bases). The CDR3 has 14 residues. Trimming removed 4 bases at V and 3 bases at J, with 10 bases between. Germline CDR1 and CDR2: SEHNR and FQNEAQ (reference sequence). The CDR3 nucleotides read TGTGCCAGCAGCTCCGGACAGTACAATCAGCCCCAGCATTTT. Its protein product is CASSSGQYNQPQHF.

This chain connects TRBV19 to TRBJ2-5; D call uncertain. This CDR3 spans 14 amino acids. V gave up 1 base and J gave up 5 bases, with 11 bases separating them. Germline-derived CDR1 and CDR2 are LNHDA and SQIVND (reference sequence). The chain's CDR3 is CASSIAVAVETQYF. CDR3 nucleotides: TGTGCCAGTAGTATAGCTGTCGCGGTCGAGACCCAGTACTTC.

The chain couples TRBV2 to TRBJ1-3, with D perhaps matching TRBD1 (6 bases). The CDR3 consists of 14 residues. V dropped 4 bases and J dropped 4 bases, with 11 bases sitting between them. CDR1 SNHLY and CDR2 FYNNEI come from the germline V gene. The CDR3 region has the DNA TGTGCCAGCAGTGGGGACAATCTCGGAAACACCATATATTTT. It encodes CASSGDNLGNTIYF.

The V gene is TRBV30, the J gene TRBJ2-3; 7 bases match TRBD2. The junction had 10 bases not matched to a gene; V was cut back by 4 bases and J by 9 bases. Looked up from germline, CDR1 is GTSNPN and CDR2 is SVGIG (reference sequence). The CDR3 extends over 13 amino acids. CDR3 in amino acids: CAWKEWGGGTQYF. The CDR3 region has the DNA TGTGCCTGGAAGGAGTGGGGGGGAGGGACGCAGTATTTT.

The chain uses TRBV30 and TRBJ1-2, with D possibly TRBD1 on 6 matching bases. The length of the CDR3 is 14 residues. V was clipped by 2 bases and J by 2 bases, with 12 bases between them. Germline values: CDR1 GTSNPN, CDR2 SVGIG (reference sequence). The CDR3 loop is CAWSPPDRNYGYTF. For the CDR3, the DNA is TGTGCCTGGAGTCCCCCGGACAGAAACTATGGCTACACCTTC.